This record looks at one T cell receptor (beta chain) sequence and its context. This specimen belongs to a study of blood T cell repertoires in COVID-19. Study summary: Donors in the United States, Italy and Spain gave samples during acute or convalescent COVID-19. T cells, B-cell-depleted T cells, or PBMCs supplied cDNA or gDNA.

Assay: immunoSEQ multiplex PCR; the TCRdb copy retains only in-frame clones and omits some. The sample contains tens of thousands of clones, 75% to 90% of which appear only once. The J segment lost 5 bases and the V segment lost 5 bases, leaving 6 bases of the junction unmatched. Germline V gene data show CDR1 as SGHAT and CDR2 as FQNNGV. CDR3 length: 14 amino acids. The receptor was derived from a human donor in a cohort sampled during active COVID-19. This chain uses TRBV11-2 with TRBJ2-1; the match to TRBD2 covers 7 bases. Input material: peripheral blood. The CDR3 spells CASSTASGNNEQFF. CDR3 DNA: TGTGCCAGCAGCACCGCTAGCGGCAACAATGAGCAGTTCTTC.